This T cell receptor (beta chain) was found in a study of spatial heterogeneity in lung cancer. Via MiXCR, TCRdb re-called the 5' RACE reads, giving one row per CDR3 protein. The sample includes roughly 34,000 distinct CDR3 sequences, roughly 8% of them seen just once. Time point indicated: blood at routine non-recurrence follow-up after resection. In each case, whole RNA from tumor, nontumor lung or frozen PBMC was sequenced unsorted. The length of the CDR3 is 13 residues. V dropped 2 bases and J dropped 1 base, with 5 bases sitting between them. Germline V lookup: CDR1 MNHEY, CDR2 SVGAGI. This clonotype was recorded many times.

The source is a male donor with early-stage non-small cell lung cancer. The chain carries TRBV6-5 and TRBJ1-2; D call uncertain. Sequencing used PBMCs, obtained at follow-up. The CDR3 nucleotides read TGTGCCAGCAGTTACGTGGGTAACTATGGCTACACCTTC. Protein: CASSYVGNYGYTF.